This T cell receptor beta chain originates from a study of human T cells and chemical hapten exposure. As for the study in general: TCR yield per sample varied, mainly due to pooled library volumes. Study-wide findings and caveats: With regard to DPC sensitization, TCRs above 1 in 1000 frequency did not change.

TCRdb called the RACE reads again in MiXCR, with one record for every CDR3 protein. This table has approximately 81,000 distinct CDR3 sequences, roughly 8.6% appearing once. In its sample, this clonotype was seen a few times. No antigen is known for it. The time point was: healthy volunteer bleed at 6 weeks. Unfractionated whole blood was the source from which total RNA was extracted. This sequence originates from a male donor in good health. Some clones in this sample may be carry-over from other donors' samples. The source material was whole blood.

This chain's CDR3 is CATSRERVGNTDTQYF. CDR3 bases: TGTGCCACCAGCAGAGAGAGGGTAGGCAACACCGATACGCAGTATTTT. This chain connects TRBV15 to TRBJ2-3; D possibly corresponds to TRBD2 (5 bases). The germline V and J ends were trimmed by 0 bases and 6 bases, with 16 bases remaining between them. Germline V gene sequence: CDR1 LNHNV, CDR2 YYDKDF (reference sequence). The CDR3 has 16 residues.